This T cell receptor beta chain came from a study of T cell responses to AZD1222 COVID-19 vaccine. Points from the study as a whole: The peak T cell response came first, and repertoires were sampled only after it. The donors showed a predominance of white British ancestry and of females, with possible underestimation of clonal diversity. Unmutated variant regions reportedly attract nearly half of all spike-specific TCRs. Among AZD1222 vaccinees, only five or six were seropositive at baseline.

CDR3 length: 15 amino acids. As to this clone: Its antigen is not known.

Measured with immunoSEQ multiplex PCR; TCRdb has only the in-frame clones, and not every one. In the table there are roughly 98,000 clones, 84% of which are singletons. This TCR derives from an adult who received the AZD1222 COVID-19 vaccine. This chain connects TRBV21-1 to TRBJ1-5. TRBV21-1 is listed as a pseudogene. The specimen comprised peripheral blood, sampled 28 days after the second AZD1222 dose. In nucleotides, the CDR3 is TGTGCCAGCACCTTGGGACCCATTAGCAATCAGCCCCAGCATTTT. Its translation is CASTLGPISNQPQHF.